The clone carrying this TCR beta chain was counted a few times. The data stem from a study of identical twins. Trimming removed 4 bases from V and 4 bases from J, with 22 bases in between. Germline loops: CDR1 LGHDT, CDR2 YNNKEL (reference sequence). The CDR3 totals 17 residues. TCRdb processed the 5' RACE reads anew with MiXCR; each CDR3 protein has one entry. The table records 450,000 or so distinct CDR3 sequences, 13% to 15% of them present only once. This sample was shared with a second study, whose subject was yellow fever vaccine responses in identical twins.

The V call is TRBV3-1, the J call TRBJ2-5, with D possibly matching TRBD2 (7 bases). Sequencing was performed on CD4+ T cells sorted from blood. The sequence was obtained from a woman under 30 in good health. The CDR3 DNA reads TGTGCCAGCAGCCTCGTTCGTGGGGGCGGGGGCGGAGAGACCCAGTACTTC. It codes for CASSLVRGGGGGETQYF.